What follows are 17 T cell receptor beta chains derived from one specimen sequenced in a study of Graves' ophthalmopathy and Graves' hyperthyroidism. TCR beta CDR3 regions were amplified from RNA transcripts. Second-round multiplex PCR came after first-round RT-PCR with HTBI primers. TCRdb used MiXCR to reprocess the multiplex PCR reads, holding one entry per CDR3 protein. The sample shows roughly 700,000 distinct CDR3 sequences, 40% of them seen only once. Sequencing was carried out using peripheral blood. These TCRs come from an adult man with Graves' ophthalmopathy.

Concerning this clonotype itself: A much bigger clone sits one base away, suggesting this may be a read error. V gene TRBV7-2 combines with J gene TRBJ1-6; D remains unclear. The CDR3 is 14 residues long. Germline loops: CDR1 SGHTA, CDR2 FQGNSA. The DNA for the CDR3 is TGTGCCAGCGGCTTAGTAGGAGGAAATTCACCCCTCCACTTT. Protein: CASGLVGGNSPLHF.

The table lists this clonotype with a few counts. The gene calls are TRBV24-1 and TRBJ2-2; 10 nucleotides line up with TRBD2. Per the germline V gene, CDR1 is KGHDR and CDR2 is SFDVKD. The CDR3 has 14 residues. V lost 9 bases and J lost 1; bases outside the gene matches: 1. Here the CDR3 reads CATRTSGNTGELFF. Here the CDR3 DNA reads TGTGCCACCCGGACTAGCGGGAACACCGGGGAGCTGTTTTTT.

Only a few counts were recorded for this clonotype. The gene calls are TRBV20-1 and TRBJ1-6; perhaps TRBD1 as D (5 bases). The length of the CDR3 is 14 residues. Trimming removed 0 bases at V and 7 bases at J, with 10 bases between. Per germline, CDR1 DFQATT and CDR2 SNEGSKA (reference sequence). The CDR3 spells CSARDQGGNSPLHF. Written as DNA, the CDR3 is TGCAGTGCTAGAGATCAGGGCGGGAATTCACCCCTCCACTTT.

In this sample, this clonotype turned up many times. CDR3 bases: TGTGCCAGCAGCTATGGACGGTACACTGAAGCTTTCTTT. This codes for CASSYGRYTEAFF. The chain couples TRBV14 to TRBJ1-1; no clear D gene. The germline gives CDR1 SGHDN, CDR2 FVKESK. CDR3 size: 13 residues. The ends were cut back, 5 bases at V and 3 bases at J, with 10 bases in the middle.

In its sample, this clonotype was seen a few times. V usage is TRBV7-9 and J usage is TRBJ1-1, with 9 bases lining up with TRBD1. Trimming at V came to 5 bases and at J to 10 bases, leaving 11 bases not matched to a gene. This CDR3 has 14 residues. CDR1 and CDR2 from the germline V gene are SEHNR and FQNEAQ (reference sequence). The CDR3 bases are TGTGCCAGCAGCGGCCGGGACAGGGCGGAGAGAGCTTTCTTT. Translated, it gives CASSGRDRAERAFF.

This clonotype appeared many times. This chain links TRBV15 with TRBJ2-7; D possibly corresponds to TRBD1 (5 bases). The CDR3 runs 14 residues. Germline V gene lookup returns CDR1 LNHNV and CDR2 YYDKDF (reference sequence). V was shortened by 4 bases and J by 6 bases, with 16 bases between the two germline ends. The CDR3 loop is CATSTELTDVEQYF. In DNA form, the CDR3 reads TGTGCCACCAGCACCGAGCTGACAGACGTCGAGCAGTACTTC.

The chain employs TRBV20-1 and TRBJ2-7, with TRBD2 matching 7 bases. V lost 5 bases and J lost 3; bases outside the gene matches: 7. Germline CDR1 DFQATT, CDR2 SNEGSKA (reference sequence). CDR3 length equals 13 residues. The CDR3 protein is CSAPKASGYEQYF. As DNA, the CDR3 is TGCAGTGCTCCCAAAGCTAGCGGCTACGAGCAGTACTTC.

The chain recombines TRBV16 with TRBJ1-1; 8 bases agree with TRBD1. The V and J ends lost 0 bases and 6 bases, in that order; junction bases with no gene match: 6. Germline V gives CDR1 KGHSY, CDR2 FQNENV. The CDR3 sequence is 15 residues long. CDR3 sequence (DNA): TGTGCCAGCAGCCAATCTGCAGGGGGCGGCGCTGAAGCTTTCTTT. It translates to CASSQSAGGGAEAFF.

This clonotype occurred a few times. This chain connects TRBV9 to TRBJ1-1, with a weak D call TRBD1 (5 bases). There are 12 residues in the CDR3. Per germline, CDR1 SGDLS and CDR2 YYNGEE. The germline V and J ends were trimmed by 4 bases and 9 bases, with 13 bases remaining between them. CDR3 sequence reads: CASSPWAGKAFF. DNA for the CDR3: TGTGCCAGCAGCCCCTGGGCAGGGAAAGCTTTCTTT.

The CDR3 sequence is CSVQGTGSYGYTF. In DNA form, the CDR3 reads TGCAGCGTTCAAGGGACAGGATCTTATGGCTACACCTTC. V usage is TRBV29-1 and J usage is TRBJ1-2, with 8 nucleotides matching TRBD1. The trim removed 5 bases at V and 5 bases at J, leaving 7 bases unmatched. The V gene's germline CDR1 is SQVTM and CDR2 ANQGSEA. The CDR3 runs to 13 residues.

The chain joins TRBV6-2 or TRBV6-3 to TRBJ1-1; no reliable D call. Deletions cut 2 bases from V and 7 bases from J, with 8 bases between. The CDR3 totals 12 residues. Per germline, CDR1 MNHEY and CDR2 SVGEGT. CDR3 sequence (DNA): TGTGCCAGCAGTTACCCCGGGAATGAAGCTTTCTTT. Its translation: CASSYPGNEAFF.

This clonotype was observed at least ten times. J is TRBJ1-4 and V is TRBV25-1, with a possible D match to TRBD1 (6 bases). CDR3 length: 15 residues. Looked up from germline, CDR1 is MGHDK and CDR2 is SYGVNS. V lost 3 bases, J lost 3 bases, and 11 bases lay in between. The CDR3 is CASSDRRGANEKLFF. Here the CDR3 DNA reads TGTGCCAGCAGTGACCGTAGGGGGGCTAATGAAAAACTGTTTTTT.

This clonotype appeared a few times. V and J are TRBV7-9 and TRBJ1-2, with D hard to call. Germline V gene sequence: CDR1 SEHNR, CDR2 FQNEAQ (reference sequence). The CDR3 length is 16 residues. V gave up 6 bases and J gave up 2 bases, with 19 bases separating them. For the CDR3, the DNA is TGTGCCAGCAGTTCTCTCGGTCTGCAGAAGAACTATGGCTACACCTTC. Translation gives CASSSLGLQKNYGYTF.

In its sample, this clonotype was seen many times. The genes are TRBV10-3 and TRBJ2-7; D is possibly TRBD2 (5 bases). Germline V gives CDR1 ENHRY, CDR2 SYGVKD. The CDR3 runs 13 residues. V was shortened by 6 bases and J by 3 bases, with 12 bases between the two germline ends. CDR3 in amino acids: CAISTSRDYEQYF. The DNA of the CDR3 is TGTGCCATCAGCACTAGTCGGGACTACGAGCAGTACTTC.

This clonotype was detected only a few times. CDR3 sequence: CASSQDGFGRGPEKLFF. CDR3 coding DNA: TGCGCCAGCAGCCAAGATGGCTTCGGCAGGGGGCCTGAAAAACTGTTTTTT. V usage is TRBV4-1 and J usage is TRBJ1-4; TRBD1 matches at 8 bases. J lost 7 bases, V lost 0 bases, and 10 bases had no gene match. CDR1 MGHRA and CDR2 YSYEKL come from the germline V gene. This CDR3 has 17 amino acids.

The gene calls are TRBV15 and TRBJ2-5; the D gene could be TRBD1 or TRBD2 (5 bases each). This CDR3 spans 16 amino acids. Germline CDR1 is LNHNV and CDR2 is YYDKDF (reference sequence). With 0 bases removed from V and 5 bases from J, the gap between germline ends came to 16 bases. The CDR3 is CATSREGVDGLETQYF. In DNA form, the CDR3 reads TGTGCCACCAGCAGAGAGGGGGTTGACGGGTTGGAGACCCAGTACTTC. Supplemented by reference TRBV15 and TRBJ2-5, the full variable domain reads DAMVIQNPRYQVTQFGKPVTLSCSQTLNHNVMYWYQQKSSQAPKLLFHYYDKDFNNEADTPDNFQSRRPNTSFCFLDIRSPGLGDTAMYLCATSREGVDGLETQYFGPGTRLLVL.

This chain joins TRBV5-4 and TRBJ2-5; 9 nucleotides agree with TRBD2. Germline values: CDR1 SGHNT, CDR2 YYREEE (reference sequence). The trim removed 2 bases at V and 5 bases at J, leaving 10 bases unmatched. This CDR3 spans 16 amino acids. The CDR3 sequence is CASSFGSGGLPETQYF. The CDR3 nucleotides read TGTGCCAGCAGCTTTGGGAGCGGGGGGCTTCCGGAGACCCAGTACTTC.